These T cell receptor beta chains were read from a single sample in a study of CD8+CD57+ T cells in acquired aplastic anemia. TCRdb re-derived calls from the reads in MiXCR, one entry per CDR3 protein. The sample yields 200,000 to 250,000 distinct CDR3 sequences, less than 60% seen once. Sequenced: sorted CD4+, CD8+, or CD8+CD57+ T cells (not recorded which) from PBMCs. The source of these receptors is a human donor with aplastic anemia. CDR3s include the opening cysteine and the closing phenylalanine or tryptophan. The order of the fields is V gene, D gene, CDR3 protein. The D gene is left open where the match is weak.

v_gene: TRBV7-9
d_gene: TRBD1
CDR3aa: CASSVGQLRAEEKLFF

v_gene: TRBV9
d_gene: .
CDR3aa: CASSSGGGIYGYTF

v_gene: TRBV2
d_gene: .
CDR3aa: CASSLLQGHRYGYTF

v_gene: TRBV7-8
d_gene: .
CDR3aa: CASSLIGQYYGYTF

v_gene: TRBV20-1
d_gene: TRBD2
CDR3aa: CSARDAGGADTQYF

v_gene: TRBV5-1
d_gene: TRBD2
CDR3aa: CASSAGLAGFNEQFF

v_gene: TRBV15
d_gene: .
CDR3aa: CATSRDREAEAFF

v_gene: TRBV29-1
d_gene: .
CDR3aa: CSLGRTDTQYF

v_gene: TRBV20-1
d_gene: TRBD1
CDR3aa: CSAGTTGSEVGYTF

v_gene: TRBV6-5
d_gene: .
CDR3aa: CASSPRGQGSNQPQHF

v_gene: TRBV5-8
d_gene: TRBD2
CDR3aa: CASSLSGTSGVQETQYF

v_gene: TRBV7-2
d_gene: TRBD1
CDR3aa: CASSVSGTGAHEQYF

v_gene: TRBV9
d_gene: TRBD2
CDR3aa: CASSQNAGVGESIQYF

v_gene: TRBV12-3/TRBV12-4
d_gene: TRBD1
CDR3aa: CASSLQGNQPQHF

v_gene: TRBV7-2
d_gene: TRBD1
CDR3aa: CASSLDRGSYNEQFF

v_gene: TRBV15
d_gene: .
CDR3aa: CATSRDRTSRAVNTEAFF

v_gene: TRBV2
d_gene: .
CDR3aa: CASREQRGGPDTQYF

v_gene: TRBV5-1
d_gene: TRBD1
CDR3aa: CASSLAVTGGLHEQYF

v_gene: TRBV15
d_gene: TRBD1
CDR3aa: CATSRDPTGGLYEQYF

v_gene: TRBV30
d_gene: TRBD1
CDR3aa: CAWSDFRDRDAPLHF

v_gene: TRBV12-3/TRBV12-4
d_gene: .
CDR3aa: CASSSTGLGNTEAFF

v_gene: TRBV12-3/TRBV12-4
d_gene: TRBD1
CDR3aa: CASSWDRGRGYTF

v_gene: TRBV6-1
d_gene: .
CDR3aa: CASSGSTPLHF

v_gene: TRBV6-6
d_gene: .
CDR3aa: CASSFYRATEAFF

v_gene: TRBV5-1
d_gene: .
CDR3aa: CASSLDSGDPYEQYF

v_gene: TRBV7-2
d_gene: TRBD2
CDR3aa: CASSLGLAGDQETQYF

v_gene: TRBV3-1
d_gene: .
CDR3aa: CASSQGDRDFTYGYTF

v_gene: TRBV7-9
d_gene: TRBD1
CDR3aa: CASREQGTTNTIYF

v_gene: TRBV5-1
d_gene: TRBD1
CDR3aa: CASTLTGVVYEQYF

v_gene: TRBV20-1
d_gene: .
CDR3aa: CSARQDTEAFF

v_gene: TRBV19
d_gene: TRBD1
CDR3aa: CASSSRGNPEAFF

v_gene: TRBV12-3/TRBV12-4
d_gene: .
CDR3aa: CASSLGGSTGNQPQHF

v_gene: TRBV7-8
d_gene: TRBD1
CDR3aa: CASSLGGTGLISYEQYF

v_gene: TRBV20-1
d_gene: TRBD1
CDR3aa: CSAEPGTGGITEAFF

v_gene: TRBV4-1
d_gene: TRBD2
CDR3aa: CASSQEAGVSGRFYNEQFF

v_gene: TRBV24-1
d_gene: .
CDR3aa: CATSDWPTDNNEQFF

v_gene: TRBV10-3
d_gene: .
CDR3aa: CATRSVDKETQYF

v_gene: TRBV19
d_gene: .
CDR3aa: CASSIFVGGGGYTF

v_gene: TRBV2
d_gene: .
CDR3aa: CASSEGIKLAGQETQYF

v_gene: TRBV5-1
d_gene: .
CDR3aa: CASSLIGGQETQYF

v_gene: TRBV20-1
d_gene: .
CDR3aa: CSATSPTGPEQFF

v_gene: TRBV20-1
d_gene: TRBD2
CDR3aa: CSAPRGGVYNEQFF

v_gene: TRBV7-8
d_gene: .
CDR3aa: CASRLRALSSYEQYF

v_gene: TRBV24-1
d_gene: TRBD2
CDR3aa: CATSDPGLVGVDTQYF

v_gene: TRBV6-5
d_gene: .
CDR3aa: CASAVGVGSYEQYF

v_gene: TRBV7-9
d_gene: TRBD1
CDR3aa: CASSLRQGNGYTF

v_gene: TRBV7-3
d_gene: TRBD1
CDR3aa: CASSRQGANAGELFF

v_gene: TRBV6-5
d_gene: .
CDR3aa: CASRKPERGEKLFF